This is a list of T cell receptor beta chains from one sample in a study of T-cell memory formation after mild COVID-19. TCRdb re-called the 5' RACE reads with MiXCR, one entry per CDR3 protein. The table includes about 410,000 distinct CDR3 sequences, 23% detected once. Sequenced input: PBMCs or a T cell subset sorted from them (not recorded which). All receptors come from an adult woman who had mild COVID-19 (a few samples of this study predate the infection). Cell type and time point are not known. CDR3s include the opening cysteine and the closing phenylalanine or tryptophan.

J: TRBJ2-7
V: TRBV9
CDR3: CASSVAPGDPYEQYF

J: TRBJ2-6
V: TRBV7-3
CDR3: CASSFYMGHGANVLTF

J: TRBJ2-5
V: TRBV5-1
CDR3: CASTRQETQYF

J: TRBJ2-5
V: TRBV24-1
CDR3: CATRVTGEETQYF

J: TRBJ1-1
V: TRBV7-8
CDR3: CASSLPVPTKMPGMNTEAFF

J: TRBJ2-3
V: TRBV12-5
CDR3: CASGSGLAGGPGTDTQYF

J: TRBJ2-1
V: TRBV18
CDR3: CASSPFTDFSYNEQFF

J: TRBJ1-1
V: TRBV10-3
CDR3: CASGRGDTEAFF

J: TRBJ1-6
V: TRBV5-1
CDR3: CASSLDPGTNSPLHF

J: TRBJ2-3
V: TRBV5-1
CDR3: CASFRDIGTDTQYF

J: TRBJ2-7
V: TRBV21-1
CDR3: CATPQRERGPYEQYF

J: TRBJ2-3
V: TRBV7-9
CDR3: CASSPGLVGTDTQYF

J: TRBJ2-3
V: TRBV11-3
CDR3: CASSPSPRSDTQYF

J: TRBJ2-4
V: TRBV20-1
CDR3: CSACDRLRKNIQYF

J: TRBJ1-6
V: TRBV4-1
CDR3: CASSQDLGNSPLHF

J: TRBJ2-7
V: TRBV12-3/TRBV12-4
CDR3: CASTSRGRGRSYEQYF

J: TRBJ2-5
V: TRBV6-5
CDR3: CASSYSSGGAGETQYF

J: TRBJ2-1
V: TRBV20-1
CDR3: CSASGSNEQFF

J: TRBJ2-7
V: TRBV6-5
CDR3: CASSPLVAGAYEQYF

J: TRBJ1-2
V: TRBV5-1
CDR3: CASSYSGTTNYGYTF

J: TRBJ2-3
V: TRBV5-1
CDR3: CASSFPAGGPDTQYF

J: TRBJ2-3
V: TRBV10-3
CDR3: CAIRTGLGRLAGGAGTDTQYF

J: TRBJ2-1
V: TRBV5-4
CDR3: CASSSGREVAYNEQFF

J: TRBJ2-1
V: TRBV7-6
CDR3: CASSSPGTSGREQFF

J: TRBJ2-7
V: TRBV5-1
CDR3: CASSGRFEQYF

J: TRBJ1-1
V: TRBV7-9
CDR3: CASSFSRHPEAFF

J: TRBJ2-5
V: TRBV5-1
CDR3: CASRQTGTGGLETQYF

J: TRBJ2-1
V: TRBV5-1
CDR3: CASRTSSYNEQFF

J: TRBJ2-7
V: TRBV6-1
CDR3: CASSEPGGRLGEQYF

J: TRBJ1-5
V: TRBV6-5
CDR3: CASSPGYLVRNQPQHF

J: TRBJ1-5
V: TRBV7-8
CDR3: CASSLVSVDSNQPQHF

J: TRBJ2-3
V: TRBV12-3/TRBV12-4
CDR3: CASSFSASTDTQYF

J: TRBJ2-2
V: TRBV7-9
CDR3: CASQRTSANTGELFF

J: TRBJ2-7
V: TRBV20-1
CDR3: CSARPRGFYEQYF

J: TRBJ2-1
V: TRBV12-5
CDR3: CASGQSGTSSDEQFF

J: TRBJ2-7
V: TRBV4-1
CDR3: CASSQDSEGLYPYEQYF

J: TRBJ2-5
V: TRBV11-2
CDR3: CASSFAGAETRYF

J: TRBJ1-1
V: TRBV7-2
CDR3: CASSLRGGGAFF

J: TRBJ1-3
V: TRBV7-2
CDR3: CASSLVVGNTIYF

J: TRBJ1-1
V: TRBV9
CDR3: CASSAAGTLNTEAFF

J: TRBJ2-2
V: TRBV2
CDR3: CASSVTNGELFF

J: TRBJ2-3
V: TRBV12-3/TRBV12-4
CDR3: CASSLDTQYF

J: TRBJ2-3
V: TRBV29-1
CDR3: CSVAGQSIFTDTQYF

J: TRBJ1-5
V: TRBV4-2
CDR3: CASSQDSPLSNQPQHF

J: TRBJ2-3
V: TRBV7-9
CDR3: CASSPHLSTDTQYF

J: TRBJ2-6
V: TRBV12-3/TRBV12-4
CDR3: CASSFADAGANVLTF

J: TRBJ2-1
V: TRBV5-1
CDR3: CASSPTSGANNEQFF